The T cell receptor beta chain under discussion was sequenced for a study of graft-versus-host responses after intestinal transplantation. Assay: immunoSEQ multiplex PCR; the TCRdb copy retains only in-frame clones and omits some. The table records over 70,000 clones, roughly four fifths of them present only once. Worth noting for this clone: Its target is unknown.

Looked up from germline, CDR1 is SGHVS and CDR2 is FNYEAQ. The J segment lost 3 bases and the V segment lost 1 base, leaving 8 bases of the junction unmatched. There are 18 residues in the CDR3. Specimen: unstimulated CD8+ T cells sorted from spleen or lymph node cells, collected before intestinal transplant. The clonotype originates from a human donor who received an intestinal transplant. The chain combines TRBV7-6 with TRBJ2-1; TRBD2 matches 11 bases. DNA of the CDR3: TGTGCCAGCAGCTTAGGGACTAGCGGGCCCGGAGTCTACAATGAGCAGTTCTTC. Protein sequence: CASSLGTSGPGVYNEQFF.